Given below is one T cell receptor (beta chain) in context. Its antigen is still unknown. The CDR3 consists of 16 residues. Germline V gene data show CDR1 as SGHRS and CDR2 as YFSETQ. V shed 4 bases and J shed 5 bases, with 19 bases lying between them. This sample was included in a study of T cell responses to AZD1222 COVID-19 vaccine. Data came from immunoSEQ multiplex PCR; TCRdb stores just in-frame clones and leaves some out. The table shows about 110,000 clones, with roughly four fifths occurring only once. General study points: Most donors were white British, females outnumbered males, and clonal diversity was possibly underestimated. Vaccination with two AZD1222 doses was followed by a rise in Spike-specific TCR breadth and depth.

The source material was peripheral blood, sampled on day 0 of AZD1222 vaccination. This clonotype was obtained from an adult in good health. V and J are TRBV5-1 and TRBJ1-5; possibly TRBD1 for D (6 bases). CDR3 nucleotide sequence: TGCGCCAGCAGCCTGAGGCCGGGGGCCGGGGATCAGCCCCAGCATTTT. Translation: CASSLRPGAGDQPQHF. Filled out from reference TRBV5-1 and TRBJ1-5, the complete variable domain reads KAGVTQTPRYLIKTRGQQVTLSCSPISGHRSVSWYQQTPGQGLQFLFEYFSETQRNKGNFPGRFSGRQFSNSRSEMNVSTLELGDSALYLCASSLRPGAGDQPQHFGDGTRLSIL.